This TCR beta chain was identified during a study of T cell repertoires in cytomegalovirus infection. General observations from the study: Using cumulative public TCR beta family frequency, the authors identified those who carried CMV together with the relevant HLA.

This clonotype was picked up many times. As yet, its antigen is unknown. TCRdb redid the calling of the reads with MiXCR, one entry per CDR3 protein. The sample consists of roughly 69,000 distinct CDR3 sequences, less than 30% of them appearing once. V lost 1 base and J 6 bases, leaving 18 bases between the germline ends. The CDR3 loop spans 16 amino acids. The TCR sequence derives from a human donor in good health (CMV status not recorded). Some clones in this sample may be carry-over from other donors' samples. The source was CD8+ T cells from cultured PBMCs, collected from culture after CMV antigen stimulation. The chain combines TRBV12-3 or TRBV12-4 with TRBJ1-2; the D is unclear. In nucleotides, the CDR3 is TGTGCCAGCAGTTTAGGGGCAGAACTAGGAAAGAATGGCTACACCTTC. Its translation: CASSLGAELGKNGYTF.